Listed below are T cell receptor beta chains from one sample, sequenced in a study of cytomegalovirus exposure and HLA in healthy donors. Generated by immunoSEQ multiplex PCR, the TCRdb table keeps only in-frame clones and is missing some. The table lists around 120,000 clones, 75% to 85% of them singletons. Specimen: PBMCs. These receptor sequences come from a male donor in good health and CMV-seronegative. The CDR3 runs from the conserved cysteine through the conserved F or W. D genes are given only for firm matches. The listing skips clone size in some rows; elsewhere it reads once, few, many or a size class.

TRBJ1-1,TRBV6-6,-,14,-,CASSIRGDNTEAFF,TGTGCCAGCAGTATCAGGGGAGATAACACTGAAGCTTTCTTT
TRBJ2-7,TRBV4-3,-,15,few,CASSQEVFSSYEQYF,TGCGCCAGCAGCCAAGAGGTGTTCAGTTCCTACGAGCAGTACTTC
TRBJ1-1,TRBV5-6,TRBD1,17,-,CASSLLVGQGSETEAFF,TGTGCCAGCAGCTTGCTGGTGGGACAGGGGAGTGAGACTGAAGCTTTCTTT
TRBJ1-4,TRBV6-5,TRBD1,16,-,CASSYRRTGFNEKLFF,TGTGCCAGCAGTTACCGGCGGACAGGGTTTAATGAAAAACTGTTTTTT
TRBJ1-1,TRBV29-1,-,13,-,CSVEPGFGGEAFF,TGCAGCGTTGAGCCCGGGTTCGGAGGAGAAGCTTTCTTT
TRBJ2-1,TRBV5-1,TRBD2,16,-,CASSYEREGRSNEQFF,TGCGCCAGCAGCTACGAGCGGGAGGGCCGGAGCAATGAGCAGTTCTTC
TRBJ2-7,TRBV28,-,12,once,CASSFQNYEQYF,TGTGCCAGCAGTTTCCAAAACTACGAGCAGTACTTC
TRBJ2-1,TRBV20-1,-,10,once,CSAWRDGGFF,TGCAGTGCTTGGAGGGACGGGGGGTTCTTC
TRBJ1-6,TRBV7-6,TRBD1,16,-,CASSPGGQVIGSPLHF,TGTGCCAGCAGCCCCGGTGGACAGGTCATTGGTTCACCCCTCCACTTT
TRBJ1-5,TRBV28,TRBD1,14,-,CASILQGASQPQHF,TGTGCCAGCATCCTTCAGGGGGCGAGTCAGCCCCAGCATTTT
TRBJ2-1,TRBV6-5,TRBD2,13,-,CASSPTSGGRLFF,TGTGCCAGCAGTCCTACTAGCGGGGGGAGGCTTTTCTTC
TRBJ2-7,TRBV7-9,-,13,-,CASSLEIPRGQYF,TGTGCCAGCAGCTTAGAAATCCCCCGAGGGCAGTACTTC
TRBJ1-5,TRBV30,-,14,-,CAWRPGGPNQPQHF,TGTGCCTGGAGACCGGGTGGTCCCAATCAGCCCCAGCATTTT
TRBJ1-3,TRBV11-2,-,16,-,CASSLLEGASGNTIYF,TGTGCCAGCAGCTTATTGGAGGGCGCATCTGGAAACACCATATATTTT
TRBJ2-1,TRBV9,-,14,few,CASSSSTGEREQFF,TGTGCCAGCAGCTCCTCGACGGGGGAACGGGAGCAGTTCTTC
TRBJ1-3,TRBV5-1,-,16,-,CASSSQGPYSGNTIYF,TGCGCCAGCAGCAGCCAGGGGCCCTACTCTGGAAACACCATATATTTT
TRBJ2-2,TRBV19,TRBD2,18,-,CASRLRLAGVANTGELFF,TGTGCCAGTCGATTGAGACTAGCGGGAGTCGCAAACACCGGGGAGCTGTTTTTT
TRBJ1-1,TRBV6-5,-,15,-,CASSYIVVLGPGNFF,TGTGCCAGCAGTTACATCGTTGTTTTGGGCCCGGGGAATTTCTTT
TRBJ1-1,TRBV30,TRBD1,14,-,CAWNGQGARGEAFF,TGTGCCTGGAACGGACAGGGGGCAAGGGGTGAAGCTTTCTTT
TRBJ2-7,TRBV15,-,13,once,CATSRDVVNEQYF,TGTGCCACCAGCAGAGATGTCGTTAACGAGCAGTACTTC
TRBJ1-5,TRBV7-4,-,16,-,CASSFGTLYSNQPQHF,TGTGCCAGCAGCTTTGGGACACTGTATAGCAATCAGCCCCAGCATTTT
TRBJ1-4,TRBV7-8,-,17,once,CASTRYRTGSTNEKLFF,TGTGCCAGCACTCGATACAGAACAGGGTCAACTAATGAAAAACTGTTTTTT
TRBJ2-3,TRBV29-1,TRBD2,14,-,CSVVSSGSTDTQYF,TGCAGCGTTGTTTCTAGCGGTTCCACAGATACGCAGTATTTT
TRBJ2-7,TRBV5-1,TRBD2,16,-,CASSLRSGRGSYEQYF,TGCGCCAGCAGCTTAAGGAGCGGGAGAGGGTCCTACGAGCAGTACTTC
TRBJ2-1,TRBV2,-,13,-,CASSEALEDEQFF,TGTGCCAGCAGTGAAGCCCTGGAGGATGAGCAGTTCTTC
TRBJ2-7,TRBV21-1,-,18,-,CASSKGLPSVGTGGEQYF,TGTGCCAGCAGCAAAGGTCTCCCCTCCGTCGGGACAGGGGGTGAGCAGTACTTC
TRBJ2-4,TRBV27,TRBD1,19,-,CASSLYRTGPELAKNIQYF,TGTGCCAGCAGTTTATATCGGACAGGACCCGAATTAGCCAAAAACATTCAGTACTTC
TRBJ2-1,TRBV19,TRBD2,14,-,CASKSGSGFNEQFF,TGTGCCAGTAAATCGGGTAGCGGGTTCAATGAGCAGTTCTTC
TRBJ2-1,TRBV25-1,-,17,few,CASSQDIREHKNNEQFF,TGTGCCAGCAGTCAGGACATACGGGAGCATAAGAACAATGAGCAGTTCTTC
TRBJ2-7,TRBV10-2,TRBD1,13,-,CASSRDRGHEQYF,TGCGCCAGCAGCAGGGACAGGGGGCACGAGCAGTACTTC
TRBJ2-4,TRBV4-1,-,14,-,CASSQGAISNSQYF,TGCGCCAGCAGCCAGGGTGCGATATCAAACAGTCAGTACTTC
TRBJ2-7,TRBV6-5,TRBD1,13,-,CASSFGQGGEQYF,TGTGCCAGCAGTTTCGGACAGGGGGGCGAGCAGTACTTC
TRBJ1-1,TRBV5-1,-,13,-,CASSLAGETEAFF,TGCGCCAGCAGCTTGGCGGGGGAGACTGAAGCTTTCTTT
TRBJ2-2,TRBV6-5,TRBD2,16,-,CASSFTGGGEAGELFF,TGTGCCAGCAGTTTCACGGGGGGGGGCGAAGCCGGGGAGCTGTTTTTT
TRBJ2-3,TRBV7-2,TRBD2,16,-,CASSYSAGGPTDTQYF,TGTGCCAGCAGTTATTCAGCGGGAGGGCCCACAGATACGCAGTATTTT
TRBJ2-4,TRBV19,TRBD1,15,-,CASSNQAGGQNIQYF,TGTGCCAGTAGTAATCAGGCAGGGGGACAAAACATTCAGTACTTC
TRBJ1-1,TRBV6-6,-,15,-,CASTGQISMNTEAFF,TGTGCCAGCACAGGACAGATCTCTATGAACACTGAAGCTTTCTTT
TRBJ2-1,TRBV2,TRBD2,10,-,CASLRTSLFF,TGTGCCAGCCTAAGGACTAGCCTGTTCTTC
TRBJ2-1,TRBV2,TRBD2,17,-,CASSAGLAGGFYNEQFF,TGTGCCAGCAGTGCGGGACTAGCGGGAGGATTTTACAATGAGCAGTTCTTC
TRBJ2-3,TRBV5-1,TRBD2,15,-,CASSMRGVNTDTQYF,TGCGCCAGCAGCATGCGGGGGGTGAACACAGATACGCAGTATTTT